A selection of T cell receptor beta chains follows, all from one sample in a study of blood T cell repertoires in COVID-19. Clones were sequenced by immunoSEQ multiplex PCR, and TCRdb holds only the in-frame ones, with some missing. Among approximately 250,000 clones listed, around 80% were seen once. Sequencing input: PBMCs or T cells enriched from blood (not recorded which). These receptors were taken from a man younger than 40 with acute COVID-19. The CDR3 runs from the conserved cysteine through the conserved F or W. D genes are given only for firm matches.

v_gene: TRBV27
d_gene: TRBD1
j_gene: TRBJ1-1
CDR3nt: TGTGCCAGCAGGAGACAGGGGGACACTGAAGCTTTCTTT
CDR3aa: CASRRQGDTEAFF

v_gene: TRBV27
d_gene: .
j_gene: TRBJ2-5
CDR3nt: TGTGCCAGCAGTTTCCTCGGCCAGGGAGAGACCCAGTACTTC
CDR3aa: CASSFLGQGETQYF

v_gene: TRBV7-8
d_gene: .
j_gene: TRBJ2-3
CDR3nt: TGTGCCAGCAGCTTAGTTGGGTCGACTAGCACAGATACGCAGTATTTT
CDR3aa: CASSLVGSTSTDTQYF

v_gene: TRBV19
d_gene: .
j_gene: TRBJ1-3
CDR3nt: TGTGCCAGTAGTCGGGGGGACTCTGGAAACACCATATATTTT
CDR3aa: CASSRGDSGNTIYF

v_gene: TRBV4-3
d_gene: TRBD1
j_gene: TRBJ2-5
CDR3nt: TGCGCCAGCAGCTTCGGGACAGGCCATTCCCAAGAGACCCAGTACTTC
CDR3aa: CASSFGTGHSQETQYF

v_gene: TRBV9
d_gene: .
j_gene: TRBJ2-2
CDR3nt: TGTGCCAGCAGCGTATGGGGGCGCGACACCGGGGAGCTGTTTTTT
CDR3aa: CASSVWGRDTGELFF

v_gene: TRBV5-4
d_gene: .
j_gene: TRBJ2-5
CDR3nt: TGTGCCAGCAGCTCGGGGACACACCAAGAGACCCAGTACTTC
CDR3aa: CASSSGTHQETQYF

v_gene: TRBV5-1
d_gene: TRBD1
j_gene: TRBJ1-4
CDR3nt: TGCGCCAGCAGGGTTGGGACAGGGACAACTAATGAAAAACTGTTTTTT
CDR3aa: CASRVGTGTTNEKLFF

v_gene: TRBV27
d_gene: TRBD1
j_gene: TRBJ1-3
CDR3nt: TGTGCCAGCAGAGCAGGGGGCGGTGGAAACACCATATATTTT
CDR3aa: CASRAGGGGNTIYF

v_gene: TRBV6-5
d_gene: TRBD1
j_gene: TRBJ1-6
CDR3nt: TGTGCCAGCAGTTGGGACAGAAGCTCCTATAATTCACCCCTCCACTTT
CDR3aa: CASSWDRSSYNSPLHF

v_gene: TRBV15
d_gene: TRBD2
j_gene: TRBJ2-3
CDR3nt: TGTGCCACCAGCAGAGTGGCTAGCGGGAGGGGCACAGATACGCAGTATTTT
CDR3aa: CATSRVASGRGTDTQYF

v_gene: TRBV4-1
d_gene: .
j_gene: TRBJ1-3
CDR3nt: TGCGCCAGCAGCCAAGTTAGGGATAGAGGGCGGAACTCTGGAAACACCATATATTTT
CDR3aa: CASSQVRDRGRNSGNTIYF